A single sample is the source of the 25 T cell receptor beta chains below, sequenced in a study of cytomegalovirus exposure and HLA in healthy donors. Vbeta (60) and Jbeta (13) primers were used in the PCR. The repertoire was sequenced with immunoSEQ multiplex PCR; TCRdb's copy has only in-frame clones and lacks some. The sample yields 150,000 to 250,000 clones, of which the top ten take up 0.65% to 0.75%. Sequenced material: PBMCs. The receptor set was obtained from a boy between 10 and 17 years old in good health and CMV-seronegative.

This chain links TRBV5-4 with TRBJ1-1, with TRBD1 identical over 9 bases. V shed 1 base, J shed 1 base, and the junction held 11 bases outside the gene matches. CDR3 length: 18 residues. The V gene's germline CDR1 is SGHNT and CDR2 YYREEE (reference sequence). CDR3 bases: TGTGCCAGCAGCTTGAGGACAGGGGTCGCAGAGTGGAACACTGAAGCTTTCTTT. Translation: CASSLRTGVAEWNTEAFF. The whole variable domain, remainder taken from reference TRBV5-4 and TRBJ1-1, is ETGVTQSPTHLIKTRGQQVTLRCSSQSGHNTVSWYQQALGQGPQFIFQYYREEENGRGNFPPRFSGLQFPNYSSELNVNALELDDSALYLCASSLRTGVAEWNTEAFFGQGTRLTVV.

The J gene is TRBJ2-3, the V gene TRBV7-9, with a weak D call TRBD2 (6 bases). V lost 6 bases to trimming and J lost 1 base, with 14 bases between them. Looked up from germline, CDR1 is SEHNR and CDR2 is FQNEAQ (reference sequence). The CDR3 runs to 15 residues. CDR3 in DNA: TGTGCCAGCAGTGGCGCGGGAACTGGCACAGATACGCAGTATTTT. Amino acids: CASSGAGTGTDTQYF.

The V call is TRBV28, the J call TRBJ2-2; 7 bases fit TRBD1. V shed 2 bases and J 6 bases; nucleotides not matched to a gene: 3. CDR3 size: 14 residues. Germline CDR1 is MDHEN and CDR2 is SYDVKM. CDR3 bases: TGTGCCAGCAGTTTAGGACAGGTGGCCGGGGAGCTGTTTTTT. Amino acid sequence: CASSLGQVAGELFF.

The rearrangement uses TRBV18 and TRBJ1-3, with D tentatively TRBD1 (6 bases). This CDR3 has 18 amino acids. Trimming took off 4 bases at V and 0 bases at J, with 19 bases between the two ends. From germline, CDR1 is KGHSH and CDR2 LQKENI. The CDR3 region has the DNA TGTGCCAGCTCACGAACCCCGGTACAGGGAGACTCTGGAAACACCATATATTTT. Protein sequence: CASSRTPVQGDSGNTIYF.

The rearrangement joins TRBV5-1 to TRBJ2-3; 10 positions agree with TRBD2. From germline, CDR1 is SGHRS and CDR2 YFSETQ. J was trimmed by 3 bases and V by 3 bases; bases with no gene match: 16. There are 19 residues in the CDR3. The CDR3 reads CASSSPPGIAGGRTDTQYF. The CDR3 nucleotides are TGCGCCAGCAGCTCCCCCCCTGGGATAGCGGGGGGTAGGACAGATACGCAGTATTTT.

The chain employs TRBV5-1 and TRBJ1-3, with D hard to call. Germline loops: CDR1 SGHRS, CDR2 YFSETQ. V gave up 4 bases and J gave up 4 bases, with 9 bases separating them. The CDR3 has 13 residues. The CDR3 DNA is TGCGCCAGCAGCCCAGAAGTCGGAAACACCATATATTTT. Translating gives CASSPEVGNTIYF.

The chain combines TRBV13 with TRBJ1-1; 9 bases match TRBD1. The CDR3 covers 15 residues. V gave up 6 bases and J gave up 0 bases; unmatched junction bases: 5. Germline values: CDR1 PRHDT, CDR2 FYEKMQ (reference sequence). The DNA for the CDR3 is TGTGCCAGCAGTTTTGGGACAGGGATGAACACTGAAGCTTTCTTT. Encoded protein: CASSFGTGMNTEAFF.

The CDR3 DNA sequence: TGTGCCTGGAGTGTTAGCGCGGACTACGAGCAGTACTTC. Its protein product is CAWSVSADYEQYF. This chain joins TRBV30 and TRBJ2-7; D might be TRBD2 (5 bases). CDR1 is GTSNPN and CDR2 is SVGIG in the germline V gene (reference sequence). The CDR3 sequence is 13 residues long. V lost 0 bases to trimming and J lost 3 bases, with 9 bases between them.

The V call is TRBV9, the J call TRBJ2-7; TRBD2 matches at 13 bases. The trim removed 0 bases at V and 5 bases at J, leaving 8 bases unmatched. The CDR3 runs to 17 residues. CDR1 and CDR2 (germline): SGDLS, YYNGEE. The CDR3 region is CASSVVGGLAGEDEQYF. As DNA, the CDR3 is TGTGCCAGCAGCGTAGTGGGAGGACTAGCGGGGGAGGACGAGCAGTACTTC. Using reference TRBV9 and TRBJ2-7 for the parts outside the CDR3, the full variable domain is DSGVTQTPKHLITATGQRVTLRCSPRSGDLSVYWYQQSLDQGLQFLIQYYNGEERAKGNILERFSAQQFPDLHSELNLSSLELGDSALYFCASSVVGGLAGEDEQYFGPGTRLTVT.

V gene TRBV4-2 combines with J gene TRBJ2-3; TRBD2 is a possible D gene (6 bases). Germline V gene lookup returns CDR1 LGHNA and CDR2 YNFKEQ. Trimming shortened V by 4 bases and J by 1 base, and 18 bases separated the two germline ends. This CDR3 contains 17 residues. The CDR3 DNA sequence: TGTGCCAGCAGCCCGCACTCCGGGACTGGTGGCACAGATACGCAGTATTTT. Protein: CASSPHSGTGGTDTQYF.

This chain joins TRBV27 and TRBJ2-5, with 9 bases lining up with TRBD1. The CDR3 totals 13 residues. V was pared by 6 bases and J by 5 bases, with 4 bases of the junction left unmatched. From germline, CDR1 is MNHEY and CDR2 SMNVEV (reference sequence). As DNA, the CDR3 is TGTGCCAGCAGCGGACAGGGGTCGGAGACCCAGTACTTC. This encodes CASSGQGSETQYF.

The chain links TRBV6-1 to TRBJ1-2; 11 bases line up with TRBD1. V lost 8 bases to trimming and J lost 0 bases; unmatched junction nucleotides: 5. Germline values: CDR1 MNHNS, CDR2 SASEGT. The CDR3 runs 15 residues. The CDR3 DNA follows: TGTGCCAGCGGGGACAGGGGGAGAGCTAACTATGGCTACACCTTC. Translated, it gives CASGDRGRANYGYTF.

The CDR3 DNA reads as TGTGCCAGCAGTCTGACGGGACACGGACTTACCTATGGCTACACCTTC. Translation: CASSLTGHGLTYGYTF. The rearrangement joins TRBV5-6 to TRBJ1-2; the D gene is possibly TRBD1 (6 bases). V lost 5 bases to trimming and J lost 4 bases, with 21 bases between them. This CDR3 has 16 amino acids. The V gene's germline CDR1 is SGHDT and CDR2 YYEEEE.

The genes are TRBV5-1 and TRBJ2-5; tentative D call: TRBD1 (6 bases). The V and J ends lost 2 bases and 5 bases respectively, with 13 bases between them. CDR3 size: 14 residues. The germline CDR1 and CDR2 sequences are SGHRS and YFSETQ. CDR3 sequence (DNA): TGCGCCAGCAGCTTACAGGGAGCGGACGAGACCCAGTACTTC. It yields the protein CASSLQGADETQYF. The variable domain in full, with the rest retrieved from reference TRBV5-1 and TRBJ2-5, is KAGVTQTPRYLIKTRGQQVTLSCSPISGHRSVSWYQQTPGQGLQFLFEYFSETQRNKGNFPGRFSGRQFSNSRSEMNVSTLELGDSALYLCASSLQGADETQYFGPGTRLLVL.

The rearrangement joins TRBV7-9 to TRBJ1-6; D may be TRBD1 (6 bases). The germline gives CDR1 SEHNR, CDR2 FQNEAQ (reference sequence). CDR3 length equals 16 residues. Trimming shortened V by 1 base and J by 13 bases, and 20 bases separated the two germline ends. The CDR3 region is CASSLDLDREGSPLHF. In DNA form, the CDR3 reads TGTGCCAGCAGCTTAGATTTGGACAGAGAAGGTTCCCCCCTCCACTTT.

The J gene is TRBJ1-5, the V gene TRBV7-2; D possibly corresponds to TRBD1 (6 bases). Trimming pared 1 base from V and 4 bases from J, leaving 11 bases between. Per germline, CDR1 SGHTA and CDR2 FQGNSA. The CDR3 is 15 residues long. DNA of the CDR3: TGTGCCAGCAGCTTAGGTGGGACAAAAAATCAGCCCCAGCATTTT. Encoded protein: CASSLGGTKNQPQHF.

The chain is built from TRBV15 and TRBJ2-5; 9 positions agree with TRBD2. Germline trimming cut 5 bases from V and 4 bases from J; bases unmatched to any gene: 11. The CDR3 is made up of 16 amino acids. CDR1 is LNHNV and CDR2 is YYDKDF in the germline V gene (reference sequence). CDR3 sequence: CATSATRAGGGETQYF. The CDR3 DNA reads TGTGCCACCAGCGCGACGAGAGCGGGGGGCGGAGAGACCCAGTACTTC.

Note on this clone: Other nucleotide sequences in the sample specify the same CDR3. The chain employs TRBV2 and TRBJ1-2; maybe TRBD1 (5 bases). Germline V lookup: CDR1 SNHLY, CDR2 FYNNEI. The CDR3 extends over 18 amino acids. V shed 0 bases and J shed 6 bases, with 23 bases lying between them. The CDR3 protein is CASSEATSRQIPTDGYTF. CDR3 coding DNA: TGTGCCAGCAGTGAAGCTACCTCTCGACAGATTCCGACCGATGGCTACACCTTC.

The chain recombines TRBV30 with TRBJ1-5, with unresolved D. CDR1 and CDR2 (germline): GTSNPN, SVGIG (reference sequence). The CDR3 runs to 15 residues. Between the trimmed V and J ends, which lost 3 bases and 0 bases, there was a span of 12 bases. This chain's CDR3 is CAWRGAGPSNQPQHF. CDR3 nucleotides: TGTGCCTGGAGGGGAGCTGGCCCTAGCAATCAGCCCCAGCATTTT.

The V gene is TRBV29-1, the J gene TRBJ2-1; 9 positions match TRBD2. This CDR3 has 14 residues. Germline loops: CDR1 SQVTM, CDR2 ANQGSEA. V was clipped by 5 bases and J by 1 base; unmatched bases: 3. CDR3 bases: TGCAGCGTTCTAGCGGGGTTGTCCTACAATGAGCAGTTCTTC. It yields the protein CSVLAGLSYNEQFF.

This chain connects TRBV19 to TRBJ2-7; maybe TRBD2 (5 bases). The CDR3 totals 13 residues. Germline-derived CDR1 and CDR2 are LNHDA and SQIVND (reference sequence). Deletions cut 5 bases from V and 4 bases from J, with 12 bases between. CDR3 in DNA: TGTGCCAGTAGTCACGGACTTCAGTACGAGCAGTACTTC. Translating it yields CASSHGLQYEQYF.

The chain is built from TRBV5-4 and TRBJ2-2, with 7 nucleotides matching TRBD1. V lost 4 bases and J lost 5; bases outside the gene matches: 11. The CDR3 has 16 amino acids. CDR1 and CDR2 (germline): SGHNT, YYREEE (reference sequence). The CDR3 nucleotides read TGTGCCAGCAGCCCTGATGGGACAGCTCGAACCGGGGAGCTGTTTTTT. This codes for CASSPDGTARTGELFF.

The chain employs TRBV30 and TRBJ2-3; D unclear. CDR3 length: 15 amino acids. V was pared by 0 bases and J by 6 bases, with 16 bases between. Per the germline V gene, CDR1 is GTSNPN and CDR2 is SVGIG (reference sequence). CDR3 sequence (DNA): TGTGCCTGGAGTGTGGGTGACACCGAGTGGGATACGCAGTATTTT. Amino acids: CAWSVGDTEWDTQYF.

This chain joins TRBV27 and TRBJ1-5, with D possibly TRBD1 on 6 matching bases. V was pared by 6 bases and J by 4 bases, with 13 bases between. This CDR3 has 14 residues. Germline V gene sequence: CDR1 MNHEY, CDR2 SMNVEV (reference sequence). CDR3 amino acids: CASSSGTPNQPQHF. CDR3 coding DNA: TGTGCCAGCAGCTCCGGGACACCAAATCAGCCCCAGCATTTT.

The V gene is TRBV6-4, the J gene TRBJ1-4; D is unclear. There are 11 residues in the CDR3. Germline CDR1 MRHNA, CDR2 SNTAGT. The ends were cut back, 7 bases at V and 7 bases at J, with 7 bases in the middle. In DNA form, the CDR3 reads TGTGCCAGCACTAAACCTGAAAAACTGTTTTTT. Translation gives CASTKPEKLFF.